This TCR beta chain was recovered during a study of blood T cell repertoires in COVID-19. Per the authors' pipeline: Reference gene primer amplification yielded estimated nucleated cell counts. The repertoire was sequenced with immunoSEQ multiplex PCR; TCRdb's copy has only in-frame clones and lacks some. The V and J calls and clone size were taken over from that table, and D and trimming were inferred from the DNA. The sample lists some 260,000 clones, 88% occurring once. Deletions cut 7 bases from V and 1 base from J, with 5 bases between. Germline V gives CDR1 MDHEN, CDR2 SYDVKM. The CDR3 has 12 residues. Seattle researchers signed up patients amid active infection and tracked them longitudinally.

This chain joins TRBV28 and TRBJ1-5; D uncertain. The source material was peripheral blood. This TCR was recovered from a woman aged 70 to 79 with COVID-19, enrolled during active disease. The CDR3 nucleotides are TGTGCCAGCAAACGGAGCAATCAGCCCCAGCATTTT. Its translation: CASKRSNQPQHF.